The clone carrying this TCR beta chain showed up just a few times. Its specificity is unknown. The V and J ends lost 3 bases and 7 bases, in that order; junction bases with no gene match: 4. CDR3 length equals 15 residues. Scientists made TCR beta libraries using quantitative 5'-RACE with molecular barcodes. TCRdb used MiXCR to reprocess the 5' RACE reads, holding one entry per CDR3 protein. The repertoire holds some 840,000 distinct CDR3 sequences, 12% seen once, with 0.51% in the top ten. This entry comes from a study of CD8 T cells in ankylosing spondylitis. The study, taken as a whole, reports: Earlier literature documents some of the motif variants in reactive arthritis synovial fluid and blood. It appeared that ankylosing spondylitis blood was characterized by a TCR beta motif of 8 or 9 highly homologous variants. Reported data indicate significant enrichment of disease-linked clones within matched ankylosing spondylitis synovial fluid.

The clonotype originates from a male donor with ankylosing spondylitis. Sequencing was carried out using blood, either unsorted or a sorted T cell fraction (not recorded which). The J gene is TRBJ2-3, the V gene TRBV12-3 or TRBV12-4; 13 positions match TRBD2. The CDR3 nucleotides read TGTGCCAGCAGTTTCCGACTAGCGGGAGGAAATACGCAGTATTTT. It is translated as CASSFRLAGGNTQYF.